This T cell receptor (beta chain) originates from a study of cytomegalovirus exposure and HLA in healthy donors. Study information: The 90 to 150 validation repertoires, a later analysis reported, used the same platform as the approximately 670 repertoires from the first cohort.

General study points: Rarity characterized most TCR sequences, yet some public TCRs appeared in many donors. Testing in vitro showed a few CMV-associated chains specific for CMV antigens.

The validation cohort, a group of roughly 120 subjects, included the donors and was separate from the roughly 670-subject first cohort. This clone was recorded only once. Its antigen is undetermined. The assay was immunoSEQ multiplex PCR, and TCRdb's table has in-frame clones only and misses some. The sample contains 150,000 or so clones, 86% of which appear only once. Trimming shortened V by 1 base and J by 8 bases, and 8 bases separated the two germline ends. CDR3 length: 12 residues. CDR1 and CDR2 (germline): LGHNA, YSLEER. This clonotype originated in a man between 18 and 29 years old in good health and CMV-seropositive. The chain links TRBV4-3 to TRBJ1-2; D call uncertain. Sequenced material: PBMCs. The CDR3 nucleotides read TGCGCCAGCAGCCAAGGAGGGCAGGGCTACACCTTC. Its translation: CASSQGGQGYTF.